The rows below give T cell receptor beta chains drawn from one sample of a study of human T cells and chemical hapten exposure. TCRdb independently ran MiXCR on the RACE reads; one entry per CDR3 protein. The sample has about 68,000 distinct CDR3 sequences, approximately 10% seen once. The sample was whole blood, taken in connection with sensitization to the hapten diphenylcyclopropenone (DPC). The receptors were gathered from a woman aged 45-59 years with alopecia areata. Some clones in this sample may be carry-over from other donors' samples. CDR3s include the opening cysteine and the closing phenylalanine or tryptophan. The order of the fields is V gene, D gene, J gene, clone size, CDR3 DNA, CDR3 protein. The D gene is left open where the match is weak. Part of the rows lack a size; the others show once, few, many or a class for expanded clones.

TRBV9,NA,TRBJ1-1,many,TGTGCCAGCAGCCCTATACCGATTGGGGGGGTTACTGAAGCTTTCTTT,CASSPIPIGGVTEAFF
TRBV7-9,NA,TRBJ1-1,few,TGTGCCAGCAGCTTTAGCGGGCCCCTAAGGGGAGATACTGAAGCTTTCTTT,CASSFSGPLRGDTEAFF
TRBV7-2,NA,TRBJ1-2,many,TGTGCCAGCAGCTTAGTTCCGGGGGCGGTTGATACTAACTATGGCTACACCTTC,CASSLVPGAVDTNYGYTF
TRBV28,NA,TRBJ2-5,many,TGTGCCAGCAGTTTACCGACCCTCGGGACCCAGTACTTC,CASSLPTLGTQYF
TRBV14,TRBD2,TRBJ2-1,NA,TGTGCCAGCAGCCGGGGACTAGCGGCTAATGAGCAGTTCTTC,CASSRGLAANEQFF
TRBV9,NA,TRBJ2-7,NA,TGTGCCAGCAGCGGGCAAGCCTACGAGCAGTACTTC,CASSGQAYEQYF
TRBV28,TRBD2,TRBJ2-1,few,TGTGCCAGCAGTTTAATGACTAGCGGGGGCTTGGACTACAATGAGCAGTTCTTC,CASSLMTSGGLDYNEQFF
TRBV6-6,NA,TRBJ2-2,NA,TGTGCCAGCGTAGGTCCGTCCGGCCCGACCGGGGAGCTGTTTTTT,CASVGPSGPTGELFF
TRBV25-1,NA,TRBJ1-4,many,TGTGCCAGCCAGTTGGGAGGGACGACTAATGAAAAACTGTTTTTT,CASQLGGTTNEKLFF
TRBV9,NA,TRBJ2-5,few,TGTGCCAGCAGCGTAGAGCCCTCCGGGACCCAGTACTTC,CASSVEPSGTQYF
TRBV24-1,TRBD1,TRBJ2-3,few,TGTGCCACCAGTGAGTGGACAGGGATTGGTGATACGCAGTATTTT,CATSEWTGIGDTQYF
TRBV7-9,NA,TRBJ1-2,many,TGTGCCAGCACCAGCCCCAACTATGGCTACACCTTC,CASTSPNYGYTF
TRBV12-3/TRBV12-4,TRBD1,TRBJ1-2,many,TGTGCCAGTTCGACAGGGGTGATCGGCTACACCTTC,CASSTGVIGYTF
TRBV20-1,NA,TRBJ2-3,many,TGCAGTGCTAGAGCGGGACTTGCAGATACGCAGTATTTT,CSARAGLADTQYF
TRBV12-3/TRBV12-4,TRBD1,TRBJ1-5,many,TGTGCCAGTTCCCGGGACAGGGGGCAGCCCCAGCATTTT,CASSRDRGQPQHF
TRBV27,TRBD1,TRBJ1-4,NA,TGTGCCAGCAGTACTACAGGGGGGAAACTGTTTTTT,CASSTTGGKLFF
TRBV20-1,TRBD2,TRBJ2-7,NA,TGCAGTGCTAGAGATCGGGCTAGCGGGAGTAACGAGCAGTACTTC,CSARDRASGSNEQYF
TRBV5-4,NA,TRBJ2-7,NA,TGTGCCAGCAGCTTGGAGGCGAGCTCCTACGAGCAGTACTTC,CASSLEASSYEQYF
TRBV18,TRBD2,TRBJ2-1,NA,TGTGCCAGCTCACTTTACACCAGCGGGGCCGACAATGAGCAGTTCTTC,CASSLYTSGADNEQFF
TRBV19,TRBD1,TRBJ1-5,many,TGTGCCAGTAGTCGTACTCGGGACAGCGATCAGCCCCAGCATTTT,CASSRTRDSDQPQHF
TRBV6-2/TRBV6-3,NA,TRBJ2-7,many,TGTGCCAGCAGCGCGGGGGGACAGCCATACTACGAGCAGTACTTC,CASSAGGQPYYEQYF
TRBV28,NA,TRBJ1-6,NA,TGTGCCAGCGAGGGCGGGAGCTCCTATAATTCACCCCTCCACTTT,CASEGGSSYNSPLHF
TRBV7-9,NA,TRBJ2-5,NA,TGTGCCAGCAGCACCTTACAGGGCAACCAAGAGACCCAGTACTTC,CASSTLQGNQETQYF
TRBV6-6,NA,TRBJ1-1,few,TGTGCCAGCACCCGCGGACAGAGGATAACTCTGAACACTGAAGCTTTCTTT,CASTRGQRITLNTEAFF
TRBV29-1,TRBD1,TRBJ2-7,NA,TGCAGCGTTCTACAGGGGGCCGAGCAGTACTTC,CSVLQGAEQYF
TRBV18,NA,TRBJ2-7,few,TGTGCCAGCTCACGGACGGACGGAATCTACGAGCAGTACTTC,CASSRTDGIYEQYF
TRBV6-1,NA,TRBJ2-1,few,TGTGCCAGCAGTAGCGGTTACAATGAGCAGTTCTTC,CASSSGYNEQFF
TRBV9,NA,TRBJ1-1,medium-sized,TGTGCCAGCAGCAGAGGAGGGACGTCGAACACTGAAGCTTTCTTT,CASSRGGTSNTEAFF
TRBV20-1,NA,TRBJ2-7,NA,TGCAGTGCTACACTCAGGAGATCCTACGAGCAGTACTTC,CSATLRRSYEQYF
TRBV7-3,NA,TRBJ2-3,many,TGTGCCAGCAGCCCGGGGGCAGATACGCAGTATTTT,CASSPGADTQYF
TRBV7-6,TRBD1,TRBJ1-2,few,TGTGCCAGCAGCTTAGCAACAGGGGTCGGCTACACCTTC,CASSLATGVGYTF
TRBV29-1,NA,TRBJ1-1,many,TGCAGCGGACGACAGCGGTCTGACACTGAAGCTTTCTTT,CSGRQRSDTEAFF
TRBV20-1,NA,TRBJ1-1,NA,TGCAGTGCTAGAGATCCGGGGGCCACTGAAGCTTTCTTT,CSARDPGATEAFF
TRBV6-2/TRBV6-3,NA,TRBJ2-7,many,TGTGCCAGCAGTTACGCGGGCGGGATCTACGAGCAGTACTTC,CASSYAGGIYEQYF
TRBV7-3,NA,TRBJ2-3,many,TGTGCCAGCAGCTTAAAGGGTGATACGCAGTATTTT,CASSLKGDTQYF
TRBV3-1,NA,TRBJ1-5,few,TGTGCCAGCAGCCAACAGCGAGATCAGCCCCAGCATTTT,CASSQQRDQPQHF
TRBV4-2,NA,TRBJ1-2,NA,TGTGCCAGCAGCCAAGTGGAGGGGGCTAACTATGGCTACACCTTC,CASSQVEGANYGYTF
TRBV11-2,NA,TRBJ1-1,many,TGTGCCAGCAGCTTAGAGCACACTGAAGCTTTCTTT,CASSLEHTEAFF
TRBV29-1,TRBD2,TRBJ2-7,NA,TGCAGCGTGGTTGGGCCTAGCGGGAGACCCGACTCCTACGAGCAGTACTTC,CSVVGPSGRPDSYEQYF
TRBV5-1,NA,TRBJ2-5,once,TGCGCCAGCAGCTTGGAAGTTCAAGAGACCCAGTACTTC,CASSLEVQETQYF
TRBV6-2/TRBV6-3,NA,TRBJ2-1,many,TGTGCCAGCAGTTACCGGTTGTACAATGAGCAGTTCTTC,CASSYRLYNEQFF
TRBV4-3,NA,TRBJ2-3,many,TGCGCCAGCAGCCAACGACAGGCTGGCACAGATACGCAGTATTTT,CASSQRQAGTDTQYF